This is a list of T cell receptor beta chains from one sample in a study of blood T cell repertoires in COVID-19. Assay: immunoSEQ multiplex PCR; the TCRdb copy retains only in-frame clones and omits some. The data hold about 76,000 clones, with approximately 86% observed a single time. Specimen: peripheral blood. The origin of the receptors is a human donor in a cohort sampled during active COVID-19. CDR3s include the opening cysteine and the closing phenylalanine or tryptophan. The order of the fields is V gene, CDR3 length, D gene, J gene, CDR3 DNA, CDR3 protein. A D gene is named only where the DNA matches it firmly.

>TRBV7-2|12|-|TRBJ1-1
TGTGCCAGCACCATACAGGGATATGGAGCTTTCTTT
CASTIQGYGAFF
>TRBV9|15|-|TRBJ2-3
TGTGCCAGCAGCGTAGGGGGCAGCTACACAGATACGCAGTATTTT
CASSVGGSYTDTQYF
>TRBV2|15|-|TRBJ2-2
TGTGCCAGCAGGGAGGGGACAGCCTACACCGGGGAGCTGTTTTTT
CASREGTAYTGELFF
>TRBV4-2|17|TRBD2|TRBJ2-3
TGTGCCAGCAGCCAAGAGGGACTAGCGGGGAACACAGATACGCAGTATTTT
CASSQEGLAGNTDTQYF
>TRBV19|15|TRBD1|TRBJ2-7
TGTGCCAGTAAGCGGGCCGGGACAGGAAACTACGAGCAGTACTTC
CASKRAGTGNYEQYF
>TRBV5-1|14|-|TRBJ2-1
TGCGCCAGCAGCTTGGTCAGCTCCTACAATGAGCAGTTCTTC
CASSLVSSYNEQFF
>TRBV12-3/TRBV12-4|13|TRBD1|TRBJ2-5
TGTGCCAGCACGGGACAGATTCAAGAGACCCAGTACTTC
CASTGQIQETQYF
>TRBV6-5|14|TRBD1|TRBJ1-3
TGTGCCAGCAGTCCAGGGGGATCTGGAAACACCATATATTTT
CASSPGGSGNTIYF
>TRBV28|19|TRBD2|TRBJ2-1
TGTGCCAGCAGTTTAGAGGGACTAGCGGGCGGTAGCTCCTACAATGAGCAGTTCTTC
CASSLEGLAGGSSYNEQFF
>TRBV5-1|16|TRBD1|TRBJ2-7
TGCGCCAGCAGCTTGAATGGACAGGGGATCTCCTACGAGCAGTACTTC
CASSLNGQGISYEQYF
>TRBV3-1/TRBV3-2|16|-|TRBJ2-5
TGTGCCAGCAGCCAAGACCCCATAGGCGGTGGGGAGACCCAGTACTTC
CASSQDPIGGGETQYF
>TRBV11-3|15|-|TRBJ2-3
TGTGCCAGCAGGCTGGGGGGCAGGGGGAAAGATACGCAGTATTTT
CASRLGGRGKDTQYF
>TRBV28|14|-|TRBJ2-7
TGTGCCAGCAGTTTGGAAGGGGCCCCCTACGAGCAGTACTTC
CASSLEGAPYEQYF
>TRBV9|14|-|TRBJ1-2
TGTGCCAGCAGCCATACCGACAGTGTCTATGGCTACACCTTC
CASSHTDSVYGYTF
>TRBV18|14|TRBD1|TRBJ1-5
TGTGCCAGCTCACCATCAGGGGGTAATCAGCCCCAGCATTTT
CASSPSGGNQPQHF
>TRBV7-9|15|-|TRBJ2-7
TGTGCCAGCAGCTTGGCAGGGGGGAATGGCTACGAGCAGTACTTC
CASSLAGGNGYEQYF
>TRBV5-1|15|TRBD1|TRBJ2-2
TGCGCCAGCAGCTTGTTACAGGGGGCTACCGGGGAGCTGTTTTTT
CASSLLQGATGELFF
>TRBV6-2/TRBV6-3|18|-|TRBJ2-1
TGTGCCAGCAGTTCATCCACGGTCGGGGGGCCGCCCTACAATGAGCAGTTCTTC
CASSSSTVGGPPYNEQFF
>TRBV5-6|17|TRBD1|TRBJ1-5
TGTGCCAGCAGCTTGGGAGGACAGGGAATCCTCAATCAGCCCCAGCATTTT
CASSLGGQGILNQPQHF
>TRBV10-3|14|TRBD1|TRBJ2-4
TGTGCCATCAGGGCTACAGGGGTGAAGGACATTCAGTACTTC
CAIRATGVKDIQYF
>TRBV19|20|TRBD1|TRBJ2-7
TGTGCCAGTAGTCCAGGACAGGGCCGTTGGGGTTATTCCGGCTCCTACGAGCAGTACTTC
CASSPGQGRWGYSGSYEQYF
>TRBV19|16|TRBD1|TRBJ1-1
TGTGCCAGTAGTATCGACCGGGACAGGGGGAACACTGAAGCTTTCTTT
CASSIDRDRGNTEAFF
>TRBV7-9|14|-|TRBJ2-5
TGTGCCAGCAGCCTCCGGGGAGCCCAAGAGACCCAGTACTTC
CASSLRGAQETQYF
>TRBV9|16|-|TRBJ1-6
TGTGCCAGCAGCGTAGTGGCAGGCGAATATAATTCACCCCTCCACTTT
CASSVVAGEYNSPLHF
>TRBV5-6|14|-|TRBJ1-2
TGTGCCAGCAGCTTGAGTAGGATCCCAGGTGGCTACACCTTC
CASSLSRIPGGYTF
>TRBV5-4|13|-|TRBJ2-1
TGTGCCAGCAGGCCCACGGTGTTCAATGAGCAGTTCTTC
CASRPTVFNEQFF